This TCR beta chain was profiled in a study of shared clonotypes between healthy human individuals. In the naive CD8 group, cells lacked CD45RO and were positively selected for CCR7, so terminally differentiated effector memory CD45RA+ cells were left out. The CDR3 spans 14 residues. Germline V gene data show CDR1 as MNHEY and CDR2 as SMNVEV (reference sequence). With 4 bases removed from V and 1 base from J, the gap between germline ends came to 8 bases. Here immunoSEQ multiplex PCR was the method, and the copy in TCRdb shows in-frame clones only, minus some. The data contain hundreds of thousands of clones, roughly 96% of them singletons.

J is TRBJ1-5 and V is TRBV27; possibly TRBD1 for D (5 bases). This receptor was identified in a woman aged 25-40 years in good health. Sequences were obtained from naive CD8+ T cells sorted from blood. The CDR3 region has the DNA TGTGCCAGCAGTTCGGGGGGAAGCAATCAGCCCCAGCATTTT. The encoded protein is CASSSGGSNQPQHF.